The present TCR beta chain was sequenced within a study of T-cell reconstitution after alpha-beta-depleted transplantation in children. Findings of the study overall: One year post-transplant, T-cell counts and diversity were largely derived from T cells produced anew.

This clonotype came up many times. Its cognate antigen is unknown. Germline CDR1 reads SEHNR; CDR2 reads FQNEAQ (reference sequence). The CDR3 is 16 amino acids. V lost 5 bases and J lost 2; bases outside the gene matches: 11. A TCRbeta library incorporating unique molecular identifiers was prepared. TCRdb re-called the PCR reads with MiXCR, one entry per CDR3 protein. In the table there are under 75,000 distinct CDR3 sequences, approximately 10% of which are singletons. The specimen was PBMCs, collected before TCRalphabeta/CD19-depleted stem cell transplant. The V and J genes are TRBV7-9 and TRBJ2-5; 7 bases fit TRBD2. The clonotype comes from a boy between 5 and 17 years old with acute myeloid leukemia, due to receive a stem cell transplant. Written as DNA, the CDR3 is TGTGCCAGCAGCCCGACAAGCGGGAAAACACAAGAGACCCAGTACTTC. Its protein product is CASSPTSGKTQETQYF.